This T cell receptor (beta chain) originates from a study of T cell responses to AZD1222 COVID-19 vaccine. The wider study: Second-dose timings of about 4 or about 12 weeks were pooled.

Remarks on this clone: Its target is not known.

J was trimmed by 4 bases and V by 3 bases; bases with no gene match: 6. Germline assignment: CDR1 SGHDT and CDR2 YYEEEE. The CDR3 loop spans 16 amino acids. The table came from immunoSEQ multiplex PCR; TCRdb's copy has only in-frame clones and leaves some out. The repertoire holds 75,000 to 85,000 clones, with roughly 90% as singletons. General observations from the study: White British people made up most donors, females outnumbered males, and clonal diversity was possibly underestimated. An increase in Spike-specific TCR breadth and depth was observed after two AZD1222 doses.

Sequencing was performed on peripheral blood, taken on day 0 of AZD1222 vaccination. The receptor comes from an adult in good health. The rearrangement links TRBV5-6 to TRBJ2-1; 11 bases line up with TRBD1. The CDR3 DNA sequence: TGTGCCAGCAGCTCCCCGGACAGGGGGCTTTACAATGAGCAGTTCTTC. Translating it yields CASSSPDRGLYNEQFF.